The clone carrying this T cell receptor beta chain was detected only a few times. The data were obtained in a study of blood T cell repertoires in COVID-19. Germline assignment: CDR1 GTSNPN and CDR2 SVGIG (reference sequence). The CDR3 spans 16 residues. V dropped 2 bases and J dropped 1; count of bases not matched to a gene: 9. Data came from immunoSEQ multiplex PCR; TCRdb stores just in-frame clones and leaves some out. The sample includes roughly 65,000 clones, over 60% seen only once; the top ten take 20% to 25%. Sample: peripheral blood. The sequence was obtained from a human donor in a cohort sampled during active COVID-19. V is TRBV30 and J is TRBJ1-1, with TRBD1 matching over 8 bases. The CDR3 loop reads CAWSRLSQGANTEAFF. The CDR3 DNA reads TGTGCCTGGAGTCGCCTCAGCCAGGGGGCGAACACTGAAGCTTTCTTT.